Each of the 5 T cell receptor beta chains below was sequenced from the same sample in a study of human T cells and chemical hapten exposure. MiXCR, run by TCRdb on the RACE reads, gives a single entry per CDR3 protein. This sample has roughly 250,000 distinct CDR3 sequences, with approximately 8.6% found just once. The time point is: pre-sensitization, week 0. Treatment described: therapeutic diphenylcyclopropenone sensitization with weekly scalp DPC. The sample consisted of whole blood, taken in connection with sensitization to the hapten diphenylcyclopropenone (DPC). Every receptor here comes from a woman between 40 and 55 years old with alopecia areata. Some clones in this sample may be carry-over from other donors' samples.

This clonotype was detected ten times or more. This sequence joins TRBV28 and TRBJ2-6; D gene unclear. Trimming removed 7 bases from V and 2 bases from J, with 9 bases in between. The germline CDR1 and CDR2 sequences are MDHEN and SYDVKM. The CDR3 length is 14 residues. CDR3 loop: CASTFPAGANVLTF. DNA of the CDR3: TGTGCCAGCACTTTCCCCGCTGGGGCCAACGTCCTGACTTTC.

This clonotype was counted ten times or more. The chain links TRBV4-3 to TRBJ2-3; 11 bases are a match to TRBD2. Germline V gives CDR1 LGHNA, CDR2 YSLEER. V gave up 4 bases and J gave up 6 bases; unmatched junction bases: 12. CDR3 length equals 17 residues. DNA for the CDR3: TGCGCCAGCAGCCGACAAATTGGGACTAGCGGTCCGGATACGCAGTATTTT. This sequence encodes CASSRQIGTSGPDTQYF.

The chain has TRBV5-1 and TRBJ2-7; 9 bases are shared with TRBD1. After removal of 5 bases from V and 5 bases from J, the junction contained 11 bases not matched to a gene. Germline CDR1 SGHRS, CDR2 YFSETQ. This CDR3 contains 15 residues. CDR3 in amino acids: CASSIQGAALDEQYF. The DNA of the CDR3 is TGCGCCAGCAGTATACAGGGGGCGGCTTTGGACGAGCAGTACTTC.

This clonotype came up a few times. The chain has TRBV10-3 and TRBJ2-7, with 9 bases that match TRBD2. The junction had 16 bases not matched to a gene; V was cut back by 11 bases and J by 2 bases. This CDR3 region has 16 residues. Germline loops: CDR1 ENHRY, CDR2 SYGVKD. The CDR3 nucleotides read TGTGCCTCCGCCGGGCGGGAGGGGCCCCGTCCCTACGAGCAGTACTTC. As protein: CASAGREGPRPYEQYF.

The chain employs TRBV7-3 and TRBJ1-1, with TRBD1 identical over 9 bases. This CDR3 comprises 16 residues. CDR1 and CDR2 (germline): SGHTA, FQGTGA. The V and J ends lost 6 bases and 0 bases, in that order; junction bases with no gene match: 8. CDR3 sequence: CASSPAGTGLNTEAFF. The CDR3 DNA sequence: TGTGCCAGCAGTCCCGCTGGGACAGGGTTGAACACTGAAGCTTTCTTT.